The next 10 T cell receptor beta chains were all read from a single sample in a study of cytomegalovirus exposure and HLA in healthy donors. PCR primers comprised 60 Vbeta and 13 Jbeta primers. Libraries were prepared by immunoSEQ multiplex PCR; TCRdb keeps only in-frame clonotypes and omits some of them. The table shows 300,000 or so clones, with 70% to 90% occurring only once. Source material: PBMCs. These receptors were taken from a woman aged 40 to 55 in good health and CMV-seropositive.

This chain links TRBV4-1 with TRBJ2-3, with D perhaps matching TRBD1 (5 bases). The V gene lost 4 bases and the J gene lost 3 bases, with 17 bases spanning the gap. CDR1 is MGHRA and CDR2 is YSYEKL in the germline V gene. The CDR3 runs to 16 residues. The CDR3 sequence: CASSLGQSGRTDTQYF. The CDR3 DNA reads TGCGCCAGCAGCCTAGGACAATCCGGTCGGACAGATACGCAGTATTTT.

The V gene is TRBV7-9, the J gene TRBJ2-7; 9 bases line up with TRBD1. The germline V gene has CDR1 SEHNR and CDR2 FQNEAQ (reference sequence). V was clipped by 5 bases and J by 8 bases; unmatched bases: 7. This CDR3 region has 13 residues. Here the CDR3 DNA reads TGTGCCAGCAGCCTAGGACAGGGGAGTAAGCAGTACTTC. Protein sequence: CASSLGQGSKQYF.

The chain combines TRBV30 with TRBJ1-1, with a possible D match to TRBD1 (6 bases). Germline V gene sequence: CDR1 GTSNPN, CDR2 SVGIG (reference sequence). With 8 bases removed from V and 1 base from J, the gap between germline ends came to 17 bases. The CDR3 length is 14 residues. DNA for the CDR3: TGTGCCAGGAACAGGGCCGCCGGGAACACTGAAGCTTTCTTT. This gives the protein CARNRAAGNTEAFF.

For the CDR3, the DNA is TGCAGCGCTATAGCGGGTAAAACCTACGAGCAGTACTTC. Protein: CSAIAGKTYEQYF. The genes are TRBV29-1 and TRBJ2-5; 7 bases map to TRBD2. The last part of the DNA fits TRBJ2-7 better; the J call may be wrong. Germline V gene lookup returns CDR1 SQVTM and CDR2 ANQGSEA. The CDR3 consists of 13 residues.

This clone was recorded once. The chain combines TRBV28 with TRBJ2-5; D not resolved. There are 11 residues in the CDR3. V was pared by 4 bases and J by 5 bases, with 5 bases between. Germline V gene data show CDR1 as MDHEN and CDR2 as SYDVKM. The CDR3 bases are TGTGCCAGCAGTTCCTTGGAGACCCAGTACTTC. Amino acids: CASSSLETQYF. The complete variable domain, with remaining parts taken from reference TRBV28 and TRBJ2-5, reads DVKVTQSSRYLVKRTGEKVFLECVQDMDHENMFWYRQDPGLGLRLIYFSYDVKMKEKGDIPEGYSVSREKKERFSLILESASTNQTSMYLCASSSLETQYFGPGTRLLVL.

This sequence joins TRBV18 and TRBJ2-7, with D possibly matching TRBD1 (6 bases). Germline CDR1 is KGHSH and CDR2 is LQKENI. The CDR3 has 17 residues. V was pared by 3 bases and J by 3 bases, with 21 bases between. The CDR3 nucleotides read TGTGCCAGCTCACCGGTACAAACAGGGATTTCTTACTACGAGCAGTACTTC. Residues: CASSPVQTGISYYEQYF.

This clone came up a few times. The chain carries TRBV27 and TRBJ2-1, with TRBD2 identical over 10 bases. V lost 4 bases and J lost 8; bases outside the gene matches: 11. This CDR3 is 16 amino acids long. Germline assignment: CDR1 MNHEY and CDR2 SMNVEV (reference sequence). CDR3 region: CASSYNPTSGNDEQFF. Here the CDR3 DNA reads TGTGCCAGCAGTTACAACCCCACTAGCGGGAACGATGAGCAGTTCTTC.

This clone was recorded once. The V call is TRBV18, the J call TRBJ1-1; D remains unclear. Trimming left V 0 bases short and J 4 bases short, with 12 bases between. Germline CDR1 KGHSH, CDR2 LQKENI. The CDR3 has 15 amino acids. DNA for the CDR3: TGTGCCAGCTCACCACCGGTCGCGCGCACCACTGAAGCTTTCTTT. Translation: CASSPPVARTTEAFF.

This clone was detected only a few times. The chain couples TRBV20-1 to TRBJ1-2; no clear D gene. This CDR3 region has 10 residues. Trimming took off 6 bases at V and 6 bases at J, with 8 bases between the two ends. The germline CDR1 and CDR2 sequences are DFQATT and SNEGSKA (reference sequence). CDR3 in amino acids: CSAEGNGYTF. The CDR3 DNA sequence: TGCAGTGCGGAGGGCAATGGCTACACCTTC.

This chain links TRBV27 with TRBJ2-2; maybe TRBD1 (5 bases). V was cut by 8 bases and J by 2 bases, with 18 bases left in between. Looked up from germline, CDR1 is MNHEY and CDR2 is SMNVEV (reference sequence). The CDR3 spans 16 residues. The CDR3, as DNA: TGTGCCAGCTCCTCATCAGGCAGGGTAAACACCGGGGAGCTGTTTTTT. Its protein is CASSSSGRVNTGELFF.